These T cell receptor beta chains were read from a single sample in a study of blood T cell repertoires in COVID-19. Profiled with immunoSEQ multiplex PCR; TCRdb holds only in-frame clones, not every one. The sample includes over 200,000 clones, 88% of them seen just once. Source material: peripheral blood. The receptors shown here come from a woman aged 60 to 75 with acute or convalescent COVID-19. CDR3s include the opening cysteine and the closing phenylalanine or tryptophan. A D gene is named only where the DNA matches it firmly. Clone sizes are given selectively: once, few, many, or a class where the clone is expanded.

J | V | D | size | DNA | CDR3
TRBJ2-5 | TRBV19 | TRBD1 | - | TGTGCCAGTAGTACGCCGACAGGGGCGGCGGAGACCCAGTACTTC | CASSTPTGAAETQYF
TRBJ1-4 | TRBV7-9 | TRBD1 | - | TGTGCCAGCAGCTCCCTAGGACAGGGTTGGGAAAAACTGTTTTTT | CASSSLGQGWEKLFF
TRBJ1-5 | TRBV24-1 | TRBD1 | - | TGTGCCACCAGTAGGACAGGGGATACCCATCAGCCCCAGCATTTT | CATSRTGDTHQPQHF
TRBJ2-5 | TRBV29-1 | TRBD2 | - | TGCAGCGTCTCGGGACTAGTAGTAGAGACCCAGTACTTC | CSVSGLVVETQYF
TRBJ2-7 | TRBV6-5 | - | - | TGTGCCAGCAGTCCCCGTGCAGGCTCCTACGAGCAGTACTTC | CASSPRAGSYEQYF
TRBJ2-7 | TRBV2 | TRBD1 | - | TGTGCCAGCAGTGAGGAACAGGGGATGACGGGTGAGCAGTACTTC | CASSEEQGMTGEQYF
TRBJ1-2 | TRBV28 | TRBD1 | - | TGTGCCAGCAGTCTAAGCTATGGGACAGGGTTTCTTGGCTACACCTTC | CASSLSYGTGFLGYTF
TRBJ2-7 | TRBV5-5 | - | - | TGTGCCAGCAGCTGGGGGCCGACTAGCCACTACGAGCAGTACTTC | CASSWGPTSHYEQYF
TRBJ2-1 | TRBV15 | TRBD2 | - | TGTGCCACCAGCAGAGATATGCGGGAGGTGGTAGGCAATGAGCAGTTCTTC | CATSRDMREVVGNEQFF
TRBJ2-2 | TRBV7-8 | - | - | TGTGCCAGCAGCTTAGCGGGGGGTTTCGCGAACACCGGGGAGCTGTTTTTT | CASSLAGGFANTGELFF
TRBJ1-4 | TRBV24-1 | TRBD1 | - | TGTGCCACCAGTGATAACCGGGACAGGCATGAAAAACTGTTTTTT | CATSDNRDRHEKLFF
TRBJ1-5 | TRBV6-6 | TRBD1 | - | TGTGCCAGCAGTTACGGACAGGAGGGACAGCCCCAGCATTTT | CASSYGQEGQPQHF
TRBJ2-7 | TRBV18 | TRBD1 | - | TGTGCCAGCTCACCTCTAGGACAGGGTGAACCCTACGAGCAGTACTTC | CASSPLGQGEPYEQYF
TRBJ2-7 | TRBV4-3 | - | - | TGCGCCAGCAGCCAGGGGGGTACCTACGAGCAGTACTTC | CASSQGGTYEQYF
TRBJ1-2 | TRBV4-3 | TRBD1 | once | TGCGCCAGCAGCCAGGACTCGGGACAGCCGTATGGCTACACCTTC | CASSQDSGQPYGYTF
TRBJ2-7 | TRBV11-2 | TRBD1 | - | TGTGCCAGCAGCTGGGACAGAAACTCCTACGAGCAGTACTTC | CASSWDRNSYEQYF
TRBJ2-6 | TRBV28 | - | - | TGTGCCAGCAGTCGTCGACAGGTGGTGGATGGGGCCAACGTCCTGACTTTC | CASSRRQVVDGANVLTF
TRBJ2-3 | TRBV9 | TRBD2 | - | TGTGCCAGCAGCCCCAGGGCTAGCGGGAGGGCCAATAGGTCGGATACGCAGTATTTT | CASSPRASGRANRSDTQYF
TRBJ1-2 | TRBV12-3/TRBV12-4 | - | few | TGTGCCAGCAGTCAGGGCAGGGGCTACACCTTC | CASSQGRGYTF
TRBJ1-2 | TRBV19 | - | - | TGTGCCAGTAGTACAGAAATGGGGCAGGTTTCGAGAGGCTACACCTTC | CASSTEMGQVSRGYTF
TRBJ2-1 | TRBV6-5 | TRBD2 | - | TGTGCCAGCAGTTCACCGGGGCTAGCGGTATACAATGAGCAGTTCTTC | CASSSPGLAVYNEQFF
TRBJ2-2 | TRBV5-5 | TRBD2 | - | TGTGCCAGCAGCTTGGGGCTAGCGGGAGAAAACACCGGGGAGCTGTTTTTT | CASSLGLAGENTGELFF
TRBJ1-2 | TRBV5-1 | - | few | TGCGCCAGCAGCCCCGTTTCCGGCTATGGCTACACCTTC | CASSPVSGYGYTF
TRBJ2-3 | TRBV7-9 | TRBD2 | - | TGTGCCAGCAGCCAGCGGGGCCGGAGTATGACAGATACGCAGTATTTT | CASSQRGRSMTDTQYF
TRBJ1-2 | TRBV7-2 | TRBD1 | - | TGTGCCAGCAGCTTAGGACAGGGATTGGACTATGGCTACACCTTC | CASSLGQGLDYGYTF
TRBJ2-3 | TRBV5-6 | TRBD1 | - | TGTGCCAGCAGCGGAAGAAGGACAGGGACGACAGATACGCAGTATTTT | CASSGRRTGTTDTQYF
TRBJ2-3 | TRBV6-5 | TRBD2 | - | TGTGCCAGCAGTTACTCGGCGGGAGCTCAGGATACGCAGTATTTT | CASSYSAGAQDTQYF
TRBJ2-1 | TRBV29-1 | TRBD2 | - | TGCAGCGCTGGACTAGCGGAGTACAATGAGCAGTTCTTC | CSAGLAEYNEQFF
TRBJ2-3 | TRBV9 | TRBD2 | - | TGTGCCAGCAGCGTAGCTTTACGGGGGGGTACTAGCACAGATACGCAGTATTTT | CASSVALRGGTSTDTQYF
TRBJ2-7 | TRBV5-1 | TRBD1 | - | TGCGCCAGCACCTACGGACAGGGGGCTGGGGAGCAGTACTTC | CASTYGQGAGEQYF
TRBJ2-2 | TRBV5-1 | - | once | TGCGCCAGCAGCTTGGTAACAGCGAACACCGGGGAGCTGTTTTTT | CASSLVTANTGELFF
TRBJ1-5 | TRBV7-2 | TRBD1 | - | TGTGCCAGCAGCCCGGCCGGGACAGGGGTGGGGCAGCCCCAGCATTTT | CASSPAGTGVGQPQHF
TRBJ2-7 | TRBV5-6 | - | - | TGTGCCAGCAGCTCCAACCGGGTCCTCTACGAGCAGTACTTC | CASSSNRVLYEQYF
TRBJ1-4 | TRBV7-8 | TRBD1 | once | TGTGCCAGCAGCTTAGGACAGGGGTTGTCTAATGAAAAACTGTTTTTT | CASSLGQGLSNEKLFF
TRBJ1-2 | TRBV6-5 | - | - | TGTGCCAGCAAGAAGACAGGCTCTAATGGCTACACCTTC | CASKKTGSNGYTF
TRBJ2-3 | TRBV27 | TRBD1 | - | TGTGCCAGCAGTTTAAGGGGGCGATTCACAGATACGCAGTATTTT | CASSLRGRFTDTQYF
TRBJ2-3 | TRBV5-1 | - | - | TGCGCCAGCAGCCAGAAACTTGGAGGAGATACGCAGTATTTT | CASSQKLGGDTQYF
TRBJ1-5 | TRBV7-8 | - | many | TGTGCCAGCAGCTTAGCAAGTAGAACAGCCGGAGGGCCCCAGCATTTT | CASSLASRTAGGPQHF
TRBJ2-1 | TRBV5-1 | TRBD1 | - | TGCGCCAGCAGCTCGGACAGGGGGCTAAGCAATGAGCAGTTCTTC | CASSSDRGLSNEQFF
TRBJ1-1 | TRBV6-2/TRBV6-3 | - | - | TGTGCCAGCAGTTCTTACCTCCGGGGGGCGGGGAACACTGAAGCTTTCTTT | CASSSYLRGAGNTEAFF
TRBJ1-5 | TRBV27 | - | - | TGTGCCAGCAGTCTAAGGGCAGGGTGGAGCAATCAGCCCCAGCATTTT | CASSLRAGWSNQPQHF
TRBJ1-4 | TRBV6-1 | - | - | TGTGCCAGCAGTGATTATAGTAAACTGTTTTTT | CASSDYSKLFF
TRBJ2-7 | TRBV5-1 | TRBD2 | - | TGCGCCAGCAGCTTGGGAGGGACTAGCGGCCTCTACGAGCAGTACTTC | CASSLGGTSGLYEQYF
TRBJ2-7 | TRBV6-5 | TRBD1 | - | TGTGCCAGCAGTTACTCAGCAGGGGGTTCCTACGAGCAGTACTTC | CASSYSAGGSYEQYF
TRBJ1-1 | TRBV9 | - | - | TGTGCCAGCAGCGTAGAGGTCCTCCCGGGGGCTGAAGCTTTCTTT | CASSVEVLPGAEAFF
TRBJ2-1 | TRBV14 | - | - | TGTGCCAGCAGCTTCATTTCGATTTCGCGGGAGCAGTTCTTC | CASSFISISREQFF
TRBJ1-2 | TRBV28 | - | once | TGTGCCAGCAGTTTTTTGCAGGTTGGGGGCTACACCTTC | CASSFLQVGGYTF
TRBJ2-1 | TRBV11-2 | TRBD2 | - | TGTGCCAGCAGCTTAGGTAGGACTAGCGGTGAGCAGTTCTTC | CASSLGRTSGEQFF
TRBJ1-6 | TRBV3-1/TRBV3-2 | - | - | TGTGCCAGCAGCCAAGAACGGCAGGCGAATTCACCCCTCCACTTT | CASSQERQANSPLHF
TRBJ2-7 | TRBV18 | TRBD1 | - | TGTGCCAGCTCACCGGGACAGGGACTTGCCTACGAGCAGTACTTC | CASSPGQGLAYEQYF
TRBJ1-2 | TRBV2 | - | - | TGTGCCAGCAGAGAAGGGACAAGAGGTGGCTACACCTTC | CASREGTRGGYTF
TRBJ1-2 | TRBV7-2 | - | - | TGTGCCAGCAGCCCCACAACACAATATGGCTACACCTTC | CASSPTTQYGYTF
TRBJ1-4 | TRBV3-1/TRBV3-2 | TRBD1 | - | TGTGCCAGCAGCCAAGTGGGGACAGCTAGTGAAAAACTGTTTTTT | CASSQVGTASEKLFF
TRBJ1-4 | TRBV6-5 | TRBD1 | - | TGTGCCAGCGGGGGGACAGGTAATGAAAAACTGTTTTTT | CASGGTGNEKLFF
TRBJ1-2 | TRBV7-3 | TRBD1 | - | TGTGCCAGCAGCTTAACGTTGGCTGGGACAGGGGAAGGCTACACCTTC | CASSLTLAGTGEGYTF
TRBJ1-1 | TRBV5-1 | TRBD1 | - | TGCGCCAGCAGCCAACAGGGGGACACTGAAGCTTTCTTT | CASSQQGDTEAFF
TRBJ1-4 | TRBV27 | TRBD1 | - | TGTGCCAGCAGTCTCCGGACAGGCCTTAATGAAAAACTGTTTTTT | CASSLRTGLNEKLFF
TRBJ2-2 | TRBV7-2 | TRBD1 | - | TGTGCCAGCAGCTTCCATAAACAGGGGGCCGGCGGGGAGCTGTTTTTT | CASSFHKQGAGGELFF
TRBJ1-1 | TRBV11-2 | - | - | TGTGCCAGCAGCTTAGGGGGGCTCGGTGAAGCTTTCTTT | CASSLGGLGEAFF